Below, one TCR beta chain is given with its context. Assay: immunoSEQ multiplex PCR; the TCRdb copy retains only in-frame clones and omits some. The data show about 97,000 clones, less than 95% seen once. These data come from a study of T cell responses to AZD1222 COVID-19 vaccine. The CDR3 is made up of 15 amino acids. CDR1 and CDR2 (germline): MNHEY, SVGAGI. After removal of 6 bases from V and 0 bases from J, the junction contained 4 bases not matched to a gene. The sample in question was peripheral blood, obtained on day 0 of AZD1222 vaccination. The TCR comes from an adult in good health. The gene calls are TRBV6-5 and TRBJ2-2, with 7 bases matching TRBD1. The chain's CDR3 is CASSRDRANTGELFF. DNA for the CDR3: TGTGCCAGCAGCAGAGACAGGGCGAACACCGGGGAGCTGTTTTTT.